The TCR beta chain under discussion was sequenced for a study of blood T cell repertoires in COVID-19. About the research overall: The United States, Italy and Spain were the sources of the acute and convalescent COVID-19 samples. T cells, B-cell-depleted T cells, or PBMCs provided the cDNA or gDNA that served as material.

CDR1 is KGHSH, CDR2 LQKENI, per germline. This CDR3 region has 15 residues. Losses at the gene ends were 2 bases for V and 5 bases for J; bases not matched to a gene: 9. Original data processing: Counts of nucleated cells, estimated from reference gene primer amplification, were obtained. The assay was immunoSEQ multiplex PCR, and TCRdb's table has in-frame clones only and misses some. That table furnishes V, J and clone size, whereas the DNA furnished D and trimming. This table has tens of thousands of clones, around 85% appearing once. The rearrangement links TRBV18 to TRBJ2-7; 7 nucleotides match TRBD2. The sequence was obtained from a human donor in a cohort sampled during active COVID-19. Sequencing input: peripheral blood. The CDR3 sequence is CASSPMSGDHHEQYF. The CDR3 DNA is TGTGCCAGCTCACCAATGAGCGGGGATCATCACGAGCAGTACTTC. The full variable domain, with the rest looked up from reference TRBV18 and TRBJ2-7, is NAGVMQNPRHLVRRRGQEARLRCSPMKGHSHVYWYRQLPEEGLKFMVYLQKENIIDESGMPKERFSAEFPKEGPSILRIQQVVRGDSAAYFCASSPMSGDHHEQYFGPGTRLTVT.